These 3 T cell receptor beta chains came from one sample sequenced in a study of human T cells and chemical hapten exposure. In TCRdb, the RACE reads were re-called with MiXCR into one record per CDR3 protein. The table lists 150,000 to 200,000 distinct CDR3 sequences, roughly 14% of them singletons, with 1.5% to 2% in the top ten. Indicated time point: patch test 1, 2 weeks after DPC sensitization. Documented treatment: therapeutic diphenylcyclopropenone sensitization with weekly scalp DPC. The sample in question was whole blood, obtained in connection with sensitization to the hapten diphenylcyclopropenone (DPC). Source of these receptors: a woman aged 25 to 39 with alopecia areata. Some clones in this sample may be carry-over from other donors' samples.

In its sample, this clonotype was seen many times. This rearrangement joins TRBV7-9 to TRBJ1-2, with a weak D call TRBD1 (5 bases). CDR3 length equals 13 residues. V was trimmed by 2 bases and J by 7 bases, leaving 11 bases between them. CDR1 SEHNR and CDR2 FQNEAQ come from the germline V gene (reference sequence). The DNA of the CDR3 is TGTGCCAGCAGCTTAATCAGGGAGGCTGGCTACACCTTC. This gives the protein CASSLIREAGYTF.

In this sample, this clonotype turned up a few times. The chain employs TRBV7-9 and TRBJ2-1; D not certain. Germline CDR1 reads SEHNR; CDR2 reads FQNEAQ (reference sequence). The CDR3 length is 13 residues. Trimming stripped 5 bases from V and 7 bases from J, with 12 bases between. DNA for the CDR3: TGTGCCAGCAGCCCTCTTCCCTGGAATGAGCAGTTCTTC. It encodes CASSPLPWNEQFF. Together with reference TRBV7-9 and TRBJ2-1, the CDR3 gives the full variable domain: DTGVSQNPRHKITKRGQNVTFRCDPISEHNRLYWYRQTLGQGPEFLTYFQNEAQLEKSRLLSDRFSAERPKGSFSTLEIQRTEQGDSAMYLCASSPLPWNEQFFGPGTRLTVL.

This clonotype occurred many times. The chain couples TRBV18 to TRBJ2-7, with D perhaps TRBD2 (5 bases). Trimming left V 1 base short and J 5 bases short, with 9 bases between. The length of the CDR3 is 13 residues. Germline-derived CDR1 and CDR2 are KGHSH and LQKENI. The CDR3 bases are TGTGCCAGCTCACCACGAGGGATCAACGAGCAGTACTTC. This translates into CASSPRGINEQYF. The full variable domain, in which reference TRBV18 and TRBJ2-7 provide the parts outside the CDR3, is NAGVMQNPRHLVRRRGQEARLRCSPMKGHSHVYWYRQLPEEGLKFMVYLQKENIIDESGMPKERFSAEFPKEGPSILRIQQVVRGDSAAYFCASSPRGINEQYFGPGTRLTVT.